This is a list of T cell receptor beta chains from one sample in a study of blood T cells in healthy people across ages. TCRdb passed the 5' RACE reads through MiXCR, listing each CDR3 protein once. The table has more than 650,000 distinct CDR3 sequences, about a quarter seen once. These data were likewise used in another study, on T cells of mothers and their children.

The sample comprised blood. Receptors were obtained from a boy younger than 18 in good health. CDR3s include the opening cysteine and the closing phenylalanine or tryptophan. Each record gives: V gene, D gene, J gene, CDR3 protein. The D gene is left open where the match is weak.

>TRBV11-2|-|-
CASSSLLGGGYEQYF
>TRBV12-3/TRBV12-4|-|TRBJ2-3
CASSSGIDTQYF
>TRBV20-1|-|-
CSARAPGLSSYEQYF
>TRBV4-3|-|TRBJ2-1
CASSQERVVAVYNEQFF
>TRBV11-2|-|TRBJ2-5
CASSSGGNSPYF
>TRBV5-1|-|TRBJ2-2
CASSLEGFTGELFF
>TRBV6-5|TRBD1|TRBJ2-2
CASARGLAGELFF
>TRBV20-1|-|TRBJ1-1
CSGSQVDMNTEAFF
>TRBV6-5|-|TRBJ2-7
CASSYGRVNEQYF
>TRBV5-1|-|TRBJ2-7
CASSLSGSEQYF
>TRBV7-9|TRBD1|TRBJ1-1
CASSLTGQGRSRSEAFF
>TRBV9|-|TRBJ1-1
CASSVEGLGQAFF
>TRBV19|TRBD1|-
CASSIGDRAYEQYF
>TRBV6-5|-|TRBJ1-6
CASTRISSYNSPLHF
>TRBV12-3/TRBV12-4|TRBD1|TRBJ1-2
CASSLLTGTSYYGYTF
>TRBV28|-|TRBJ1-3
CASSLPTFRSPGNTIYF
>TRBV3-1|-|TRBJ2-1
CASSHPITRYNEQFF
>TRBV5-1|-|TRBJ1-2
CASSLSGNLRNYGYTF
>TRBV20-1|TRBD1|TRBJ1-4
CSASYRGEKLFF
>TRBV6-1|-|TRBJ1-2
CASSEARRDYGYTF
>TRBV4-2|-|TRBJ2-5
CASSQTGTHLTEETQYF
>TRBV27|-|TRBJ1-5
CASSGSGNGAPQHF